This T cell receptor (beta chain) was profiled in a study of T cells expressing NK-cell markers. Study details: Investigators obtained TCR beta repertoires from sorted CD3+CD56+NKG2C+, CD3+CD56+NKG2C- and CD3+CD56-NKG2C+ T cells. Among eight sequenced donors, seven carried HCMV seropositivity while one was seronegative.

Study-wide results and limits: Expanded clones of NKG2C+ T cells had an unclear HCMV specificity.

A 5'RACE template switching approach incorporating UMIs was used to make TCR beta cDNA. TCRdb re-called the 5' RACE reads and catalogs CDR3 proteins one per entry, DNA excluded. The specimen's table records about 440,000 distinct CDR3 sequences. The CDR3 loop spans 14 amino acids. Looked up from germline, CDR1 is MNHEY and CDR2 is SMNVEV (reference sequence). About this clonotype itself: Its antigen remains unknown.

Source material: blood T cells: a sorted CD56 or NKG2C T cell subset, CD4+ or CD8+ T cells, or bulk PBMC T cells (not recorded which). This chain connects TRBV27 to TRBJ1-1; TCRdb calls TRBD1, which cannot be checked without DNA. The source of this sequence is a woman between 18 and 69 years old in good health. The CDR3 here is CASHRRGVNTEAFF.